The rows below give T cell receptor beta chains drawn from one sample of a study of T cell responses to AZD1222 COVID-19 vaccine. Clones were sequenced by immunoSEQ multiplex PCR, and TCRdb holds only the in-frame ones, with some missing. The table shows about 160,000 clones, with 70% to 90% occurring only once. This specimen was peripheral blood, taken 28 days after the second AZD1222 dose. The source of these receptors is an adult who received the AZD1222 COVID-19 vaccine. Both conserved end residues are part of each CDR3. The order of the fields is V gene, J gene, D gene, clone size, CDR3 DNA, CDR3 protein. A D gene is named only where the DNA matches it firmly. A row's size may be missing; if present it is once, few, many or a size class.

V gene: TRBV14
J gene: TRBJ1-2
D gene: -
clone size: -
CDR3 DNA: TGTGCCAGCAGCCAAGTCCCGGTAAACTATGGCTACACCTTC
CDR3 protein: CASSQVPVNYGYTF

V gene: TRBV6-4
J gene: TRBJ2-2
D gene: -
clone size: once
CDR3 DNA: TGTGCCAGCAGTGACGAGGGTAACACCGGGGAGCTGTTTTTT
CDR3 protein: CASSDEGNTGELFF

V gene: TRBV4-1
J gene: TRBJ1-4
D gene: -
clone size: -
CDR3 DNA: TGCGCCAGCAGCCCCGTTGCAGGTATAACTGAAAAACTGTTTTTT
CDR3 protein: CASSPVAGITEKLFF

V gene: TRBV5-4
J gene: TRBJ1-1
D gene: -
clone size: -
CDR3 DNA: TGTGCCAGCAGCTCGGTTACGACTGACACTGAAGCTTTCTTT
CDR3 protein: CASSSVTTDTEAFF

V gene: TRBV7-2
J gene: TRBJ1-5
D gene: -
clone size: -
CDR3 DNA: TGTGCCAGCAGCTTAGTGTGGTCCGTTAATCAGCCCCAGCATTTT
CDR3 protein: CASSLVWSVNQPQHF

V gene: TRBV27
J gene: TRBJ2-7
D gene: -
clone size: -
CDR3 DNA: TGTGCCAGCAGTTTTAAAGACCCCCAGGGCAGCTCCTACGAGCAGTACTTC
CDR3 protein: CASSFKDPQGSSYEQYF

V gene: TRBV7-2
J gene: TRBJ2-5
D gene: -
clone size: -
CDR3 DNA: TGTGCCAGCAGCAAGGGGGTCCAAGAGACCCAGTACTTC
CDR3 protein: CASSKGVQETQYF

V gene: TRBV2
J gene: TRBJ1-2
D gene: TRBD1
clone size: few
CDR3 DNA: TGTGCCAGCAGTTCCGACAGGGGGTATGGCTACACCTTC
CDR3 protein: CASSSDRGYGYTF

V gene: TRBV18
J gene: TRBJ1-2
D gene: -
clone size: -
CDR3 DNA: TGTGCCAGCTCACCAGACCCAGGGGAGCGCTACACCTTC
CDR3 protein: CASSPDPGERYTF

V gene: TRBV5-6
J gene: TRBJ2-1
D gene: TRBD2
clone size: -
CDR3 DNA: TGTGCCAGCAGCTTGTTGGGCGGGGGAGTGAATGAGCAGTTCTTC
CDR3 protein: CASSLLGGGVNEQFF

V gene: TRBV5-4
J gene: TRBJ2-5
D gene: TRBD1
clone size: -
CDR3 DNA: TGTGCCAGCAGCTTGAATCTGGACAGGGGGCAAGAGACCCAGTACTTC
CDR3 protein: CASSLNLDRGQETQYF

V gene: TRBV3-1/TRBV3-2
J gene: TRBJ1-2
D gene: TRBD1
clone size: -
CDR3 DNA: TGTGCCAGCAGCCAAGGGGGGACAGGGACTGGCTACACCTTC
CDR3 protein: CASSQGGTGTGYTF

V gene: TRBV5-1
J gene: TRBJ2-6
D gene: -
clone size: once
CDR3 DNA: TGCGCCAGCAGCTCGGTCCGGGGGGCCTCTGGGGCCAACGTCCTGACTTTC
CDR3 protein: CASSSVRGASGANVLTF

V gene: TRBV7-9
J gene: TRBJ1-5
D gene: -
clone size: -
CDR3 DNA: TGTGCCAGCAGCCCGGGACTTTCTGAGCCCCAGCATTTT
CDR3 protein: CASSPGLSEPQHF

V gene: TRBV18
J gene: TRBJ1-5
D gene: -
clone size: few
CDR3 DNA: TGTGCCAGCTCACCACAAGACGGGGACGGAAATCAGCCCCAGCATTTT
CDR3 protein: CASSPQDGDGNQPQHF

V gene: TRBV9
J gene: TRBJ1-6
D gene: -
clone size: -
CDR3 DNA: TGTGCCAGCAGCCGTGGGGCGGCTCGGAATTCACCCCTCCACTTT
CDR3 protein: CASSRGAARNSPLHF

V gene: TRBV24-1
J gene: TRBJ1-1
D gene: -
clone size: -
CDR3 DNA: TGTGCCACCAGTGATTGGGGCAGGCCAGGGAACACTGAAGCTTTCTTT
CDR3 protein: CATSDWGRPGNTEAFF

V gene: TRBV5-5
J gene: TRBJ2-1
D gene: -
clone size: -
CDR3 DNA: TGTGCCAGCAGCTTTAGGAGGCCGGGCCTCTTGCCCAATGAGCAGTTCTTC
CDR3 protein: CASSFRRPGLLPNEQFF

V gene: TRBV30
J gene: TRBJ2-7
D gene: -
clone size: -
CDR3 DNA: TGTGCCTGGAGTGTTCCTGAAAACTCCTACGAGCAGTACTTC
CDR3 protein: CAWSVPENSYEQYF

V gene: TRBV3-1/TRBV3-2
J gene: TRBJ1-6
D gene: -
clone size: -
CDR3 DNA: TGTGCCAGCAGCGAAGTCGAGAGCTCCTATAATTCACCCCTCCACTTT
CDR3 protein: CASSEVESSYNSPLHF

V gene: TRBV5-1
J gene: TRBJ1-6
D gene: -
clone size: -
CDR3 DNA: TGCGCCAGCAGCCAGGTTGGGTCCTATAATTCACCCCTCCACTTT
CDR3 protein: CASSQVGSYNSPLHF

V gene: TRBV3-1/TRBV3-2
J gene: TRBJ1-6
D gene: -
clone size: -
CDR3 DNA: TGTGCCAGCAGCCAAGATGGGGCCCTCACCCTCCACTTT
CDR3 protein: CASSQDGALTLHF

V gene: TRBV7-2
J gene: TRBJ1-1
D gene: -
clone size: once
CDR3 DNA: TGTGCCAGCAGAACAGGGTGGGTTATGAACACTGAAGCTTTCTTT
CDR3 protein: CASRTGWVMNTEAFF

V gene: TRBV29-1
J gene: TRBJ1-1
D gene: -
clone size: -
CDR3 DNA: TGCAGGAAACAGGGAAGAGCTTTCTTT
CDR3 protein: CRKQGRAFF

V gene: TRBV11-2
J gene: TRBJ2-1
D gene: -
clone size: -
CDR3 DNA: TGTGCCAGCAGCTTGGGTGGTGAGCAGTTCTTC
CDR3 protein: CASSLGGEQFF

V gene: TRBV5-1
J gene: TRBJ1-2
D gene: -
clone size: -
CDR3 DNA: TGCGCCAGCAGCCCCGCCCCATACAACAGCTATGGCTACACCTTC
CDR3 protein: CASSPAPYNSYGYTF

V gene: TRBV3-1/TRBV3-2
J gene: TRBJ2-5
D gene: -
clone size: -
CDR3 DNA: TGTGCCAGCAGCGGTATCCAACGGGGAATAGGGAAAGAGACCCAGTACTTC
CDR3 protein: CASSGIQRGIGKETQYF

V gene: TRBV3-1/TRBV3-2
J gene: TRBJ1-1
D gene: -
clone size: -
CDR3 DNA: TGTGCCAGCAGCCAAGGGGGGAGGAGAGCTTTCTTT
CDR3 protein: CASSQGGRRAFF

V gene: TRBV30
J gene: TRBJ2-3
D gene: -
clone size: -
CDR3 DNA: TGTGCCTGGATGTCGGGGGCGGGCACAGATACGCAGTATTTT
CDR3 protein: CAWMSGAGTDTQYF

V gene: TRBV5-4
J gene: TRBJ2-7
D gene: TRBD1
clone size: -
CDR3 DNA: TGTGCCAGCAGCCCAACCGACAGGGGAGCCTACGAGCAGTACTTC
CDR3 protein: CASSPTDRGAYEQYF

V gene: TRBV6-5
J gene: TRBJ1-1
D gene: -
clone size: -
CDR3 DNA: TGTGCCACCAGGGAGAGTACTGAAGCTTTCTTT
CDR3 protein: CATRESTEAFF

V gene: TRBV7-2
J gene: TRBJ1-2
D gene: -
clone size: -
CDR3 DNA: TGTGCCAGCAGCTTAGGGATCTATGGCTACACCTTC
CDR3 protein: CASSLGIYGYTF

V gene: TRBV12-3/TRBV12-4
J gene: TRBJ1-2
D gene: -
clone size: -
CDR3 DNA: TGTGCCAGCAAGTCAACGGGCCGGGGCTACACCTTC
CDR3 protein: CASKSTGRGYTF

V gene: TRBV6-6
J gene: TRBJ1-3
D gene: TRBD1
clone size: -
CDR3 DNA: TGTGCCAGCAACGAGGGGGCTACTTCAGGAAACACCATATATTTT
CDR3 protein: CASNEGATSGNTIYF